These 13 T cell receptor beta chains share one sample of origin, sequenced in a study of CD8 T cells in Susac syndrome. When the RNA was reverse transcribed, random hexamers were used with an input of roughly 0.45 to 1 ug. TCRdb re-derived calls from the immunoSEQ multiplex PCR reads in MiXCR, one entry per CDR3 protein. The sample has hundreds of thousands of distinct CDR3 sequences, roughly 94% seen once; the top ten hold 0.082%. Sequenced: CD4+ T cells from PBMCs. These receptors were collected from a human donor with multiple sclerosis.

This chain uses TRBV20-1 with TRBJ2-1, with 7 bases aligning to TRBD2. The V segment lost 5 bases and the J segment 6 bases; nucleotides outside the gene matches: 13. The CDR3 runs to 15 residues. Germline V gene sequence: CDR1 DFQATT, CDR2 SNEGSKA (reference sequence). CDR3 residues: CSAVTTGTNFNEQFF. The CDR3, as DNA: TGCAGTGCTGTTACGACCGGGACTAATTTCAATGAGCAGTTCTTC.

This clonotype has just one count. The chain uses TRBV14 and TRBJ1-1, with D maybe TRBD1 (5 bases). The V end lost 5 bases, the J end lost 8 bases, and 15 bases lay between the germline ends. Germline V gene lookup returns CDR1 SGHDN and CDR2 FVKESK. The CDR3 spans 13 residues. CDR3 nucleotide sequence: TGTGCCAGCAGCAAACGGGGGATTGGGGAAGCTTTCTTT. It translates to CASSKRGIGEAFF.

This clonotype was counted a single time. The CDR3 region is CASSLDAGKEQYV. CDR3 DNA sequence: TGTGCCAGCAGCTTAGATGCAGGGAAAGAGCAGTACGTC. The chain is built from TRBV7-2 and TRBJ2-7; possibly TRBD1 for D (5 bases). Germline V gene lookup returns CDR1 SGHTA and CDR2 FQGNSA. Trimming cost V 1 base and J 7 bases, with 11 bases left between them. This CDR3 has 13 amino acids.

V is TRBV9 and J is TRBJ2-5, with D possibly being TRBD1 (5 bases). V lost 4 bases and J lost 1, with 14 bases in between. This CDR3 is built from 15 residues. Germline V lookup: CDR1 SGDLS, CDR2 YYNGEE. The CDR3 spells CASSTFSGSQETQYF. CDR3 sequence (DNA): TGTGCCAGCAGCACCTTTTCAGGGTCCCAAGAGACCCAGTACTTC.

The rearrangement joins TRBV11-2 to TRBJ2-5, with D possibly being TRBD1 (6 bases). The germline CDR1 and CDR2 sequences are SGHAT and FQNNGV. V shed 2 bases and J shed 5 bases, with 15 bases lying between them. There are 15 residues in the CDR3. The CDR3 loop reads CASSLRQVLRETQYF. The CDR3 nucleotides read TGTGCCAGCAGCTTAAGACAGGTGCTGAGGGAGACCCAGTACTTC. The full variable domain, rest sourced from reference TRBV11-2 and TRBJ2-5, is EAGVAQSPRYKIIEKRQSVAFWCNPISGHATLYWYQQILGQGPKLLIQFQNNGVVDDSQLPKDRFSAERLKGVDSTLKIQPAKLEDSAVYLCASSLRQVLRETQYFGPGTRLLVL.

This clonotype was detected only once. The chain couples TRBV4-1 to TRBJ1-1, with no clear D. Trimming took 1 base from V and 5 from J, leaving 8 bases between them. The CDR3 loop spans 13 amino acids. Germline-derived CDR1 and CDR2 are MGHRA and YSYEKL. CDR3 region: CASSQGPGTEAFF. Here the CDR3 DNA reads TGCGCCAGCAGCCAAGGGCCGGGAACTGAAGCTTTCTTT.

The rearrangement links TRBV19 to TRBJ1-5, with D unresolved. Trimming stripped 8 bases from V and 7 bases from J, with 18 bases between. Germline assignment: CDR1 LNHDA and CDR2 SQIVND (reference sequence). The CDR3 contains 14 residues. The CDR3 coding sequence is TGTGCCAGTGGTAGCCTCCGCCAAGGGCAGCCCCAGCATTTT. Residues: CASGSLRQGQPQHF.

The chain is built from TRBV28 and TRBJ2-4; perhaps TRBD1 as D (6 bases). The length of the CDR3 is 15 residues. From germline, CDR1 is MDHEN and CDR2 SYDVKM. V was shortened by 6 bases and J by 1 base, with 13 bases between the two germline ends. The CDR3 coding sequence is TGTGCCAGCAGCCTACCTACAGGGGCCAAAAACATTCAGTACTTC. Translated: CASSLPTGAKNIQYF.

The chain couples TRBV30 to TRBJ1-5; no reliable D call. The CDR3 runs to 13 residues. Germline V lookup: CDR1 GTSNPN, CDR2 SVGIG (reference sequence). V was cut by 1 base and J by 4 bases, with 8 bases left in between. The CDR3 bases are TGTGCCTGGAGTGACTCCTTTAATCAGCCCCAGCATTTT. This sequence encodes CAWSDSFNQPQHF.

The chain's CDR3 is CASSVTGAGAYNEQFF. Here the CDR3 DNA reads TGTGCCAGCAGCGTAACGGGAGCGGGGGCATACAATGAGCAGTTCTTC. The chain recombines TRBV9 with TRBJ2-1, with 8 positions matching TRBD2. The CDR3 has 16 residues. Germline assignment: CDR1 SGDLS and CDR2 YYNGEE. V trimming: 1 base; J trimming: 4 bases; junction bases outside the gene matches: 7.

The V call is TRBV3-1, the J call TRBJ2-7; 8 bases line up with TRBD1. With V trimmed by 4 bases and J by 2 bases, 4 bases remained unmatched. The CDR3 runs 14 residues. Germline assignment: CDR1 LGHDT and CDR2 YNNKEL (reference sequence). The CDR3 protein is CASSPTGEAYEQYF. The CDR3 DNA follows: TGTGCCAGCAGCCCGACAGGGGAGGCCTACGAGCAGTACTTC.

CDR3 residues: CASSPDGDQPQHF. For the CDR3, the DNA is TGTGCCAGCAGCCCCGATGGGGATCAGCCCCAGCATTTT. This sequence joins TRBV7-9 and TRBJ1-5; D uncertain. The CDR3 contains 13 residues. Trimming took 5 bases from V and 5 from J, leaving 10 bases between them. Germline V gene data show CDR1 as SEHNR and CDR2 as FQNEAQ (reference sequence).

This clonotype was observed a few times. The chain carries TRBV13 and TRBJ2-3, with D hard to call. There are 12 residues in the CDR3. V dropped 2 bases and J dropped 4 bases, with 4 bases sitting between them. Germline CDR1 PRHDT, CDR2 FYEKMQ (reference sequence). The CDR3 reads CASSLLPDTQYF. CDR3 nucleotides: TGTGCCAGCAGCTTACTGCCAGATACGCAGTATTTT.